This is a list of T cell receptor beta chains from one sample in a study of T cells in narcolepsy. Using immunoSEQ multiplex PCR, the repertoire was profiled, and TCRdb retains in-frame clones only, with some absent. Of some 35,000 clones listed, 81% are singletons. The specimen sequenced was memory (CD45RA-) CD4+ T cells from blood. Receptors originate from a human donor in good health. Each CDR3 is given with its conserved first and last residue. D genes are given only for firm matches. Not every row has a clone size; where given, it reads once, few, many or a size class.

abundance,v_gene,j_gene,d_gene,CDR3aa,CDR3nt
-,TRBV5-6,TRBJ2-3,TRBD1,CASSYVPGQSTDTQYF,TGTGCCAGCAGCTATGTACCGGGACAGAGCACAGATACGCAGTATTTT
-,TRBV9,TRBJ1-2,-,CASSPLGELYGYTF,TGTGCCAGCAGCCCCTTGGGGGAGTTGTATGGCTACACCTTC
-,TRBV7-9,TRBJ2-1,TRBD2,CASSMGLAGGFDEQFF,TGTGCCAGCAGCATGGGACTAGCGGGAGGGTTCGATGAGCAGTTCTTC
-,TRBV5-8,TRBJ1-2,-,CASSSDRRLGYTF,TGTGCCAGCAGCTCCGACAGGAGGCTCGGCTACACCTTC
-,TRBV6-5,TRBJ1-1,-,CASSERRNLEAFF,TGTGCCAGCAGTGAAAGGAGGAATCTCGAAGCTTTCTTT
-,TRBV7-9,TRBJ2-5,-,CASSKLTGQETQYF,TGTGCCAGCAGCAAACTGACAGGACAAGAGACCCAGTACTTC
-,TRBV9,TRBJ2-1,TRBD2,CASSTSGSGWGEQFF,TGTGCCAGCAGCACTAGCGGGAGTGGGTGGGGAGAGCAGTTCTTC
-,TRBV11-3,TRBJ1-3,TRBD1,CASSPRGQSSGNTIYF,TGTGCCAGCAGCCCCCGGGGACAGAGCTCTGGAAACACCATATATTTT
-,TRBV11-3,TRBJ2-2,-,CASSHTGYAGELFF,TGTGCCAGCAGCCATACAGGGTACGCCGGGGAGCTGTTTTTT
-,TRBV19,TRBJ1-1,-,CASSIGAGGGLGPEAFF,TGTGCCAGTAGTATAGGTGCGGGGGGAGGTCTAGGACCTGAAGCTTTCTTT
-,TRBV7-6,TRBJ2-5,TRBD1,CASSPLLRQGVSGRTQYF,TGTGCCAGCAGCCCCTTACTAAGACAGGGCGTCTCTGGTAGGACCCAGTACTTC
few,TRBV11-2,TRBJ1-1,-,CASSPSSRTGNTEAFF,TGTGCCAGCAGCCCTTCTAGTAGGACCGGAAACACTGAAGCTTTCTTT
-,TRBV18,TRBJ2-2,TRBD2,CASSGPRGGASGELFF,TGTGCCAGCTCAGGGCCCCGCGGGGGGGCCTCCGGGGAGCTGTTTTTT
-,TRBV9,TRBJ2-7,-,CASSGDLLSYEQYF,TGTGCCAGCAGCGGTGACCTCCTCTCCTACGAGCAGTACTTC
-,TRBV5-1,TRBJ2-7,-,CASSLDAMSHEQYF,TGCGCCAGCAGCTTGGATGCCATGAGCCACGAGCAGTACTTC
-,TRBV19,TRBJ2-5,-,CASSIAGQYQETQYF,TGTGCCAGTAGTATAGCTGGGCAGTACCAAGAGACCCAGTACTTC
once,TRBV30,TRBJ1-2,TRBD1,CAYDRGLGYGYTF,TGTGCCTACGACAGGGGGCTTGGTTATGGCTACACCTTC
-,TRBV7-9,TRBJ1-1,-,CASSSREVGATEAFF,TGTGCCAGCAGCTCCCGGGAAGTGGGTGCCACTGAAGCTTTCTTT
-,TRBV19,TRBJ1-5,-,CASSIPGGSNQPQHF,TGTGCCAGTAGTATACCCGGGGGTAGCAATCAGCCCCAGCATTTT
-,TRBV6-5,TRBJ1-1,-,CASGVGYTEAFF,TGTGCCAGCGGGGTGGGGTATACTGAAGCTTTCTTT
few,TRBV6-1,TRBJ2-7,TRBD1,CATKTTGGAYEQYF,TGTGCCACCAAAACTACAGGGGGCGCGTACGAGCAGTACTTC
-,TRBV5-4,TRBJ1-2,TRBD1,CASSWDRGTYGYTF,TGTGCCAGCAGCTGGGACAGGGGGACCTATGGCTACACCTTC
few,TRBV6-5,TRBJ1-1,-,CASSVDSTEAFF,TGTGCCAGCAGTGTCGACAGCACTGAAGCTTTCTTT
-,TRBV7-3,TRBJ2-5,-,CASSPTLAGPRETQYF,TGTGCCAGCAGCCCTACGCTGGCGGGACCGAGGGAGACCCAGTACTTC
-,TRBV6-1,TRBJ1-5,TRBD1,CASSVQPTGGDQPQHF,TGTGCCAGCAGTGTACAACCGACAGGGGGAGATCAGCCCCAGCATTTT
-,TRBV5-4,TRBJ2-1,-,CASSLAGAGGNEQFF,TGTGCCAGCAGCTTGGCGGGGGCCGGGGGCAATGAGCAGTTCTTC
-,TRBV14,TRBJ2-1,TRBD2,CASSQATSGRAFRDEQFF,TGTGCCAGCAGCCAAGCGACTAGCGGGAGGGCGTTTCGAGATGAGCAGTTCTTC
-,TRBV11-3,TRBJ2-1,-,CASSLSGASYNEQFF,TGTGCCAGCAGCTTGTCCGGGGCGTCCTACAATGAGCAGTTCTTC
-,TRBV19,TRBJ1-1,-,CASSISLTANTEAFF,TGTGCCAGTAGTATTTCCCTGACAGCGAACACTGAAGCTTTCTTT
few,TRBV18,TRBJ1-3,-,CASSEDSSGNTIYF,TGTGCCAGCTCAGAGGACAGCTCTGGAAACACCATATATTTT
-,TRBV6-5,TRBJ2-3,-,CASRITTGYTQYF,TGTGCCAGCAGAATCACTACAGGGTATACGCAGTATTTT
-,TRBV5-1,TRBJ1-2,-,CASSADSLKGYTF,TGCGCCAGCAGCGCGGACAGTTTAAAGGGCTACACCTTC
-,TRBV19,TRBJ1-2,-,CASSPARVYGYTF,TGTGCCAGTAGTCCCGCCAGGGTCTATGGCTACACCTTC
-,TRBV19,TRBJ1-5,-,CASSPLSRASNQPQHF,TGTGCCAGTAGTCCCTTATCCCGGGCCTCCAATCAGCCCCAGCATTTT
-,TRBV6-6,TRBJ2-7,TRBD2,CASRLTSGNSKEQYF,TGTGCCAGCAGACTTACTAGCGGGAATTCCAAAGAGCAGTACTTC
-,TRBV30,TRBJ1-1,TRBD1,CAWSDTGEGFF,TGTGCCTGGAGTGATACAGGGGAGGGTTTCTTT
-,TRBV7-9,TRBJ1-1,-,CASSPRIEARNTEAFF,TGTGCCAGCAGCCCGAGGATCGAAGCAAGGAACACTGAAGCTTTCTTT
-,TRBV19,TRBJ1-6,TRBD1,CASRGTDYNSPLHF,TGTGCCAGTAGGGGGACAGATTATAATTCACCCCTCCACTTT
-,TRBV6-1,TRBJ2-5,-,CASSEAYRVGGIFGKTQYF,TGTGCCAGCAGTGAAGCATATAGGGTAGGCGGGATCTTCGGGAAGACCCAGTACTTC
-,TRBV23-1,TRBJ2-3,TRBD2,CASSRPGLAGGPPDTQYF,TGCGCCAGCAGTCGACCGGGACTAGCGGGAGGGCCCCCAGATACGCAGTATTTT
once,TRBV19,TRBJ2-1,TRBD2,CATARYSGDYNEQFF,TGTGCCACCGCTCGATATAGCGGGGATTACAATGAGCAGTTCTTC
-,TRBV30,TRBJ2-1,-,CANSRMEGTYNEQFF,TGTGCCAATAGTCGTATGGAGGGGACCTACAATGAGCAGTTCTTC
-,TRBV30,TRBJ2-7,-,CAWSHYAGTGTYEQYF,TGTGCCTGGAGCCATTATGCCGGGACTGGGACCTACGAGCAGTACTTC
once,TRBV7-3,TRBJ2-3,-,CASSSGRGLGTDTQYF,TGTGCCAGCAGCTCTGGGAGGGGGCTCGGCACAGATACGCAGTATTTT
few,TRBV7-6,TRBJ2-2,TRBD2,CASSPSALAGAGTGELFF,TGTGCCAGCAGCCCTTCCGCACTAGCGGGGGCCGGTACCGGGGAGCTGTTTTTT
-,TRBV7-9,TRBJ1-1,-,CASGEGAEAFF,TGTGCCAGCGGGGAGGGGGCTGAAGCTTTCTTT
-,TRBV11-1,TRBJ2-7,-,CASSATAFPYEQYF,TGTGCCAGCAGCGCGACGGCATTTCCCTACGAGCAGTACTTC
-,TRBV4-2,TRBJ2-7,-,CASSSEGQAVNYEQYF,TGTGCCAGCAGCAGTGAGGGGCAAGCGGTCAACTACGAGCAGTACTTC